The clone carrying this T cell receptor (beta chain) was recorded a few times. The antigen is not known. This entry is derived from a study of T cells after yellow fever vaccination. Trimming took off 6 bases at V and 3 bases at J, with 17 bases between the two ends. The CDR3 extends over 15 amino acids. CDR1 and CDR2 (germline): SGDLS, YYNGEE. 5'RACE template switching generated TCR cDNA, adding a universal primer site and UMIs. MiXCR, run by TCRdb on the 5' RACE reads, gives a single entry per CDR3 protein. Of some 400,000 distinct CDR3 sequences listed, around 19% are singletons. Findings and caveats of the study: The secondary response was weaker, and its peak arrived faster, on day 5 versus 15. Clones from primary vaccination mostly reappeared after the booster (96% CD4, approximately 91% CD8). A small share of clonotypes appeared in both CD4 and CD8 compartments.

The sequence derives from a man aged 18 to 29 who received the YFV17D yellow fever vaccine. The rearrangement links TRBV9 to TRBJ2-3; weak D call: TRBD2 (7 bases). The sequences come from PBMCs, collected before the yellow fever booster vaccination. Here the CDR3 DNA reads TGTGCCAGCACACAGGGTTCGGGGGGAACAGATACGCAGTATTTT. Residues: CASTQGSGGTDTQYF.